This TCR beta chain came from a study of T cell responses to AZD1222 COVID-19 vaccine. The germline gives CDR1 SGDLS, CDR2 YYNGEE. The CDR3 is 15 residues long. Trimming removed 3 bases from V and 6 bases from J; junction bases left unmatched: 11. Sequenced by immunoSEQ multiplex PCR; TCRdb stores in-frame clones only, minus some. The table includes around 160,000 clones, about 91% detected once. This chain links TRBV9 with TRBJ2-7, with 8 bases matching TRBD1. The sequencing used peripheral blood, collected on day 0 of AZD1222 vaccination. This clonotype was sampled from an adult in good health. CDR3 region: CASSEGQGSYLEQYF. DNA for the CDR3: TGTGCCAGCAGCGAAGGACAGGGTTCCTATCTCGAGCAGTACTTC.